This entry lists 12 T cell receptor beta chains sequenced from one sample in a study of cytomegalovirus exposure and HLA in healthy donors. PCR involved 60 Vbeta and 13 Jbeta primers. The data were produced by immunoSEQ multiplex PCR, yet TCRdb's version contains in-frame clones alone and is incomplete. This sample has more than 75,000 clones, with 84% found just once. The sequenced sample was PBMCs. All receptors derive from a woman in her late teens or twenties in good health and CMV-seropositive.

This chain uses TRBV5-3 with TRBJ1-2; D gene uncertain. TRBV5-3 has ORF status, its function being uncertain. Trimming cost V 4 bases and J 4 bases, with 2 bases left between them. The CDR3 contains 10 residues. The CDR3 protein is CARSLYGYTF. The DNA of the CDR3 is TGTGCCAGAAGCCTCTATGGCTACACCTTC.

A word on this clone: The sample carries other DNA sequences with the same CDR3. The CDR3 region has the DNA TGTGCCAGCAGTCCCTGGGGAGGGAATCAGCCCCAGCATTTT. It translates to CASSPWGGNQPQHF. The rearrangement uses TRBV28 and TRBJ1-5; D remains ambiguous. CDR3 length: 14 residues. Germline assignment: CDR1 MDHEN and CDR2 SYDVKM. V lost 5 bases and J 4 bases, leaving 12 bases between the germline ends.

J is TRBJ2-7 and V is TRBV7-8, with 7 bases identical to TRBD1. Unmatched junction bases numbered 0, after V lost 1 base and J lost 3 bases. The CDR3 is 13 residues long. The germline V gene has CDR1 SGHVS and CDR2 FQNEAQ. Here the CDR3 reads CASSLGTGYEQYF. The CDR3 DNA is TGTGCCAGCAGCTTAGGGACAGGCTACGAGCAGTACTTC.

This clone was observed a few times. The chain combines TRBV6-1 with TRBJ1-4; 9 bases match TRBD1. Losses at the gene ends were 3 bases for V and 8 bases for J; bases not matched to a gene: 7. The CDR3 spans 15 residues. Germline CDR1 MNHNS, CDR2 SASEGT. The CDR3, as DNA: TGTGCCAGCAGTGATGGAGGGACAGGGAGCGAAAAACTGTTTTTT. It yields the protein CASSDGGTGSEKLFF.

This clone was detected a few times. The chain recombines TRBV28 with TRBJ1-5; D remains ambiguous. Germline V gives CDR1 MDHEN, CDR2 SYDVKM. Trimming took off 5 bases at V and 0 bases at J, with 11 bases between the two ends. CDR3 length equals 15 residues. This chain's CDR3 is CASSTQVYSNQPQHF. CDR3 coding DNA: TGTGCCAGCAGTACCCAGGTATATAGCAATCAGCCCCAGCATTTT. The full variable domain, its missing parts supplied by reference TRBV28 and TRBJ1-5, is DVKVTQSSRYLVKRTGEKVFLECVQDMDHENMFWYRQDPGLGLRLIYFSYDVKMKEKGDIPEGYSVSREKKERFSLILESASTNQTSMYLCASSTQVYSNQPQHFGDGTRLSIL.

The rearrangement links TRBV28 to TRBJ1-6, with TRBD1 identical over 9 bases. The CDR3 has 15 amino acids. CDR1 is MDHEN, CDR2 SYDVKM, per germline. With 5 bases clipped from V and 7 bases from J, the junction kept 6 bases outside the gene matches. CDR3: CASSTGQGQNSPLHF. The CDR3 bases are TGTGCCAGCAGTACAGGACAGGGGCAAAATTCACCCCTCCACTTT.

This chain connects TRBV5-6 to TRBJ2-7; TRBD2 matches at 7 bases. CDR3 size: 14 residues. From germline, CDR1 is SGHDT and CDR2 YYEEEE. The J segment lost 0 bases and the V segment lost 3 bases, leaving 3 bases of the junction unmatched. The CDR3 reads CASSWGGNSYEQYF. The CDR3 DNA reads TGTGCCAGCAGCTGGGGGGGAAACTCCTACGAGCAGTACTTC.

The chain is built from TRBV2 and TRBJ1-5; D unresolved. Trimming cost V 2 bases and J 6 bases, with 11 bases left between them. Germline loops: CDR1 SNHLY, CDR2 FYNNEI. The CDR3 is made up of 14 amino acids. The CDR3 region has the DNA TGTGCCAGCAGTGAATTGCGGGTTGGTCAGCCCCAGCATTTT. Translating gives CASSELRVGQPQHF.

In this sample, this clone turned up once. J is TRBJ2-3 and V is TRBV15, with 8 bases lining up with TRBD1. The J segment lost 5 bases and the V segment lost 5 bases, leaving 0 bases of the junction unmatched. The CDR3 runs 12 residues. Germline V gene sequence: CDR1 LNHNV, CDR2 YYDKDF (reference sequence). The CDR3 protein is CATSGQGDTQYF. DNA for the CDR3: TGTGCCACCAGCGGACAGGGAGATACGCAGTATTTT.

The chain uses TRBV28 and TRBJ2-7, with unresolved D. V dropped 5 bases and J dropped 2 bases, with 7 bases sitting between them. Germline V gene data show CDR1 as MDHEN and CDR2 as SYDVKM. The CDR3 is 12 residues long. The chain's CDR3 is CASSPQTYEQYF. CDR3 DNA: TGTGCCAGCAGTCCCCAAACCTACGAGCAGTACTTC.

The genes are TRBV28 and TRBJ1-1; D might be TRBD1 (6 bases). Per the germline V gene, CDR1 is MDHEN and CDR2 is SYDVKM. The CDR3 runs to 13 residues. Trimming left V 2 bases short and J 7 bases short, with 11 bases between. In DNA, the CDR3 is TGTGCCAGCAGTTTACAGGGGATTAATGAAGCTTTCTTT. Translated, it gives CASSLQGINEAFF.

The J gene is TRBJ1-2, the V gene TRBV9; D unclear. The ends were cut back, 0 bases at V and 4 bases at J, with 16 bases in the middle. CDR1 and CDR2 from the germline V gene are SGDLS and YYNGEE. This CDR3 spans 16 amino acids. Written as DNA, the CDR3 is TGTGCCAGCAGCGTAGGTTTGAGTGGGAGCTCCTATGGCTACACCTTC. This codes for CASSVGLSGSSYGYTF. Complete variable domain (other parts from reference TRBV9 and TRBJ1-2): DSGVTQTPKHLITATGQRVTLRCSPRSGDLSVYWYQQSLDQGLQFLIQYYNGEERAKGNILERFSAQQFPDLHSELNLSSLELGDSALYFCASSVGLSGSSYGYTFGSGTRLTVV.